These T cell receptor beta chains were read from a single sample in a study of beta chain features in type 1 diabetes. The assay was immunoSEQ multiplex PCR, and TCRdb's table has in-frame clones only and misses some. The sample records hundreds of thousands of clones, more than 9% being singletons. Material: naive CD4+ T cells from blood. Receptor source: a woman aged 18-35 years in good health. Both conserved end residues are part of each CDR3. The D gene is left open where the match is weak. The listing skips clone size in some rows; elsewhere it reads once, few, many or a size class.

>TRBJ2-3|.|.|TRBV5-1
CASSLDGYSTDTQYF
TGCGCCAGCAGCCTGGACGGTTATAGCACAGATACGCAGTATTTT
>TRBJ1-5|.|.|TRBV9
CASSVSSGSNQPQHF
TGTGCCAGCAGCGTCAGTTCAGGGAGCAATCAGCCCCAGCATTTT
>TRBJ2-6|.|.|TRBV9
CASSVRGGSGANVLTF
TGTGCCAGCAGCGTAAGGGGGGGCTCTGGGGCCAACGTCCTGACTTTC
>TRBJ1-5|few|TRBD1|TRBV15
CATSRAGTAAQHF
TGTGCCACCAGCAGAGCCGGGACAGCCGCCCAGCATTTT
>TRBJ2-1|.|.|TRBV11-2
CASSAGTLDNEQFF
TGTGCCAGCAGCGCGGGGACTCTTGACAATGAGCAGTTCTTC
>TRBJ1-2|.|TRBD1|TRBV5-6
CASSLALDRGGYGYTF
TGTGCCAGCAGCTTGGCCCTGGACAGGGGCGGCTATGGCTACACCTTC
>TRBJ1-3|few|.|TRBV11-2
CASSTQAFSGNTIYF
TGTGCCAGCAGCACGCAGGCTTTCTCTGGAAACACCATATATTTT
>TRBJ1-1|.|.|TRBV30
CAWSEGIGLLNTEAFF
TGTGCCTGGAGTGAAGGAATTGGGCTTTTGAACACTGAAGCTTTCTTT
>TRBJ1-4|few|TRBD1|TRBV4-1
CASSQVGQGDRDEKLFF
TGCGCCAGCAGCCAAGTGGGACAGGGCGATAGGGATGAAAAACTGTTTTTT
>TRBJ1-2|.|.|TRBV19
CASSIGLGYGYTF
TGTGCCAGTAGTATTGGACTAGGCTATGGCTACACCTTC
>TRBJ2-7|few|TRBD2|TRBV4-1
CASSQGGGLISYEQYF
TGCGCCAGCAGCCAGGGGGGGGGTCTCATCTCCTACGAGCAGTACTTC
>TRBJ1-1|.|.|TRBV5-6
CASTLGGPGEAFF
TGTGCCAGCACCCTCGGGGGGCCAGGGGAAGCTTTCTTT
>TRBJ2-7|few|TRBD2|TRBV6-1
CASSEAGGTYEQYF
TGTGCCAGCAGTGAAGCGGGGGGGACGTACGAGCAGTACTTC
>TRBJ2-3|many|TRBD1|TRBV7-9
CASRRGQDTDTQYF
TGTGCCAGCAGGAGAGGACAGGACACAGATACGCAGTATTTT
>TRBJ2-5|.|TRBD2|TRBV5-1
CASSSPGLAGGSETQYF
TGCGCCAGCAGCTCCCCGGGACTAGCGGGGGGGAGTGAGACCCAGTACTTC
>TRBJ2-5|few|TRBD2|TRBV5-4
CASSPGGSGSSARVETQYF
TGTGCCAGCAGCCCCGGAGGTAGCGGGAGTTCCGCAAGAGTAGAGACCCAGTACTTC
>TRBJ2-3|few|TRBD2|TRBV7-2
CASSLAILAGGQDTQYF
TGTGCCAGCAGCTTAGCCATACTAGCGGGGGGGCAAGATACGCAGTATTTT
>TRBJ1-5|.|.|TRBV2
CASSVDRSSNQPQHF
TGTGCCAGCAGTGTAGATCGAAGTAGCAATCAGCCCCAGCATTTT
>TRBJ2-3|.|TRBD1|TRBV5-4
CASRRGPDTQYF
TGTGCCAGCAGAAGGGGGCCAGATACGCAGTATTTT
>TRBJ2-7|few|.|TRBV19
CASSNLGYEQYF
TGTGCCAGTAGTAACCTGGGCTACGAGCAGTACTTC
>TRBJ2-2|.|.|TRBV30
CAWSVRQRTGELFF
TGTGCCTGGAGTGTACGCCAGCGTACCGGGGAGCTGTTTTTT
>TRBJ2-3|.|TRBD1|TRBV5-4
CASSSAKSGTGNVGTDTQYF
TGTGCCAGCAGCTCGGCCAAATCCGGGACAGGAAACGTGGGAACAGATACGCAGTATTTT
>TRBJ2-1|few|.|TRBV19
CASSIWGRSLNEQFF
TGTGCCAGTAGTATTTGGGGGAGGAGTTTAAATGAGCAGTTCTTC
>TRBJ2-1|few|.|TRBV9
CASSVTGNEQFF
TGTGCCAGCAGCGTAACGGGGAATGAGCAGTTCTTC
>TRBJ2-7|.|.|TRBV5-1
CASSRTESSYEQYF
TGCGCCAGCAGCCGGACAGAGAGCTCCTACGAGCAGTACTTC